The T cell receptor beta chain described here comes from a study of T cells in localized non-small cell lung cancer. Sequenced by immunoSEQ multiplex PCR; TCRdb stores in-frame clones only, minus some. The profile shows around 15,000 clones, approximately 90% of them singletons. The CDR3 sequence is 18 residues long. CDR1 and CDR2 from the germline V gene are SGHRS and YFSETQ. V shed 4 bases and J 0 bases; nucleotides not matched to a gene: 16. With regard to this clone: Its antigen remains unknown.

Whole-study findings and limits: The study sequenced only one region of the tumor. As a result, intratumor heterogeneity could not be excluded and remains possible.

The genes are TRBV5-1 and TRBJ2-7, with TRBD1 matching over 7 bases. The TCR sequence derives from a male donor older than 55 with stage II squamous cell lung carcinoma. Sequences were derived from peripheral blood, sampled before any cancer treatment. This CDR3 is CASSLRTGTPLHSYEQYF. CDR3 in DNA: TGCGCCAGCAGCCTCCGGACAGGAACCCCTTTACACTCCTACGAGCAGTACTTC.